This T cell receptor (beta chain) appears in the sequencing data of a study of HIV-infected patients and healthy controls (dated by TCRdb to the mid-2010s). Some background on the complete study: Although they stayed below normal ranges, CD4 counts in about 90% of the 16 patients rose modestly but significantly after three months of therapy. The CD4:CD8 ratio rose slightly, whereas CD8 counts showed no consistent shift during early therapy. An undetectable viral load was attained by 11 of 16 patients by the second bleed and by all patients after a further year of therapy. Overall T-cell lymphocytopenia was not observed in the patients, and no significant difference from controls was found in total CDR3 counts per chain. The question the study tested was whether immune perturbation and reconstitution could be captured by deep TCR repertoire sequencing of small blood samples from HIV patients.

CDR1 and CDR2 are drawn from the germline V gene: SGDLS, YYNGEE. Including the terminal cysteine and phenylalanine, the CDR3 comprises 13 residues. Here the CDR3 DNA is all that survives: 39 bases in frame from base 1. Using SuperScript III with primers targeting the alpha and beta constant regions, 400 to 550 ng of RNA was reverse transcribed. Alpha and beta chain libraries were generated separately via chain-specific third strand synthesis with multiplexing indices. The protocol used a single primer pair to amplify all rearrangements within a chain, which avoided primer bias, and attached molecular barcodes to each cDNA molecule. Purified cDNA was ligated with T4 RNA Ligase 1 onto a 5' RACE adapter bearing a random hexamer and the SP2 sequencing primer site. With slow temperature ramps used to favor optimal annealing, second strand synthesis was primed from the SP2 site with Phusion polymerase. Joined together, two random hexamer sequences that had both been added before amplification formed the 12-nucleotide barcode of each molecule. P5 and P7 adapter elements plus a second index were added in a short first PCR, which was followed by a roughly 23-cycle amplification PCR with P5s and P7 primers. A total of 25 to 30 PCR cycles were applied to the libraries, which were quantified on a Qubit, sized on a Bioanalyzer, and diluted to 4 to 4.5 nM. The normalized libraries were sequenced on an Illumina MiSeq using 2 x 250 paired-end kits. Reverse transcription reactions were cleaned up on MinElute columns and eluted into 10 ul Tris-Cl. Adapter ligations ran for 23 hours at 16 degrees C and were afterwards cleaned with AMPure XP beads at a 1:1 ratio. The original pipeline was this. A modified Decombinator processed the demultiplexed FASTQ files and output V, J, insert and barcode information. Sequences sharing a barcode but differing from the dominant sequence were discarded as errors, and barcodes clustered at Levenshtein distance 3 were counted to estimate original cDNA molecules. The R packages ineq, vegan, igraph and RCytoscape were used for downstream analyses, with IMGT nomenclature and CDR3 definitions applied. V gene usage was computed over distinct sequences, each TCR counted once to avoid skew from clonal expansion. Whenever two unique CDR3 amino acid sequences within a donor differed by a single Levenshtein edit, similarity networks linked them. Published HIV-specific CDR3s (approximately 84 alpha, more than 600 beta) and CMV-specific CDR3s (around twelve alpha, more than 250 beta) were assembled and queried against the repertoires. Random subsampling to size-matched repertoires showed patients' decreased diversity was not caused by their lower sequence numbers. TCRdb applied fastp at Q25 and MiXCR to the public reads, then kept only in-frame beta chains. Every entry covers one CDR3 protein and lists the most common genes and DNA from its rows. The V and J calls shown here were made by TCRdb, not taken from the authors' results. This sample is represented by about 14,000 distinct CDR3 sequences; approximately 12% of them were singletons. The top ten hold around 40% of the sample.

Regarding this clonotype: Its specific antigen is unknown. Being one base from a much bigger clone, this may be a read error.

The study collected follow-up blood from HIV-infected patients roughly three months, about 14 weeks, after antiretroviral therapy began. Whole blood was used without cell fractionation, so the repertoire reflected all unsorted peripheral T cells. For RNA extraction, an approximately 2.6 ml sample of peripheral blood was drawn into Tempus tubes. Patients with febrile or AIDS-related illness, tumors, hepatitis B or C coinfection, immunomodulatory therapy, recent vaccination or treatment interruptions were excluded from enrollment. The TURBO-DNase kit was used to remove leftover genomic DNA, and GLOBINclear was used to deplete globin mRNA. Overall study results and their limits: In HIV-infected patients, the apparent post-therapy recovery of the Gini index was not replicated in size-matched repertoire data. Eight alpha and eight beta V genes showed significantly different mean usage between HIV-infected patients and controls. HIV-associated CDR3s exhibited a significant reduction in frequency during therapy, whereas CMV-associated CDR3s exhibited no significant change, although the majority increased in frequency. By Jaccard index and by the count of highly shared sequences, healthy controls shared more CDR3s between individuals than HIV+ patients did. A major limit on how widely the findings apply, in the view of the authors, was that only sixteen HIV-infected individuals were processed. Alpha-chain CDR3s from MAIT cells appeared at high frequency in healthy controls but were severely depleted in HIV+ repertoires. The dynamics of distinct T-cell subpopulations could not be separated, and sequencing depth was restricted, because whole blood was used. HLA typing of donors was not performed in the study. HIV-infected repertoires showed significantly elevated mean Gini indices relative to controls, which possibly reflects oligoclonality. Compared with untreated HIV+ repertoires, healthy control repertoires had roughly threefold more distinct CDR3s and a higher Shannon diversity. The study cohorts differed slightly in age and sex profile, but those differences did not account for the observed differences in diversity. Differing numbers of distinct sequences in patients and controls hindered comparison, and size-matching assigned excessive weight to rare events in the HIV-infected data. Pairing of alpha and beta chains was not determined in the samples. The therapy captured by the treated samples lasted only approximately 3 months, arguably too short a period to observe immune reconstitution given low adult thymic output.

The rearrangement joined TRBV9 to TRBJ1-3; TRBD1 is possibly the D segment (5 matching bases). The specimen comprised blood, sampled during antiretroviral therapy. This clonotype was obtained from an adult with HIV infection. The donor label of this sample is uncertain. The DNA sequence follows: TGTGCCAGCAGCATCGACAGCAGGAACACCATATGTTTT. It codes for CASSIDSRNTICF.